A single sample is the source of the 23 T cell receptor beta chains below, sequenced in a study of vaccination and CD4 T cells after COVID-19. Sequencing of DNA taken from cultured CD4+ T cells relied on the Oncomine TCR Beta short-read assay. Each CDR3 protein is one row after TCRdb ran MiXCR on the PCR reads. The sample has roughly 11,000 distinct CDR3 sequences, approximately 60% seen once. For these TCRs, the target antigens are not known. Treatment: roughly 11-day PBMC culture with coronavirus spike peptide pools or control peptides (ViraFEST assay). The sample was CD4+ T cells from blood, cultured in vitro. These receptors came from a human donor who had recovered from COVID-19.

This clonotype was recorded only once. This chain connects TRBV11-2 to TRBJ2-1; 9 bases align to TRBD2. The CDR3 extends over 15 amino acids. The germline V gene has CDR1 SGHAT and CDR2 FQNNGV. Trimming cost V 4 bases and J 7 bases; bases outside gene matches: 8. The DNA for the CDR3 is TGTGCCAGCAGCTCAGACCGACTAGCGGCTAATGAGCAGTTCTTC. It yields the protein CASSSDRLAANEQFF.

In its sample, this clonotype was seen once. The V gene is TRBV28, the J gene TRBJ2-2; TRBD2 agrees at 9 bases. CDR1 is MDHEN and CDR2 is SYDVKM in the germline V gene. This CDR3 comprises 16 residues. The junction had 6 bases not matched to a gene; V was cut back by 7 bases and J by 0 bases. CDR3 sequence (DNA): TGTGCCAGCATCACTAGCGGGCTAACGAACACCGGGGAGCTGTTTTTT. It is translated as CASITSGLTNTGELFF.

The rearrangement links TRBV12-3 or TRBV12-4 to TRBJ2-3, with D uncertain. The length of the CDR3 is 12 residues. Trimming left V 6 bases short and J 0 bases short, with 4 bases between. The DNA for the CDR3 is TGTGCCAGCAGCCCTAGCACAGATACGCAGTATTTT. The encoded protein is CASSPSTDTQYF.

V is TRBV20-1 and J is TRBJ2-2; D unresolved. CDR1 is DFQATT, CDR2 SNEGSKA, per germline (reference sequence). The V end was cut by 0 bases, the J end by 10 bases, with 9 bases between. The CDR3 totals 12 residues. In nucleotides, the CDR3 is TGCAGTGCTAGAGAGGAGCCGGCGGAGCTGTTTTTT. Translated: CSAREEPAELFF.

The chain carries TRBV7-9 and TRBJ1-4, with D uncertain. V was clipped by 11 bases and J by 4 bases, with 11 bases between them. The germline gives CDR1 SEHNR, CDR2 FQNEAQ (reference sequence). This CDR3 comprises 12 residues. Written as DNA, the CDR3 is TGTGCCTCCGCGGGAGTTAATGAAAAACTGTTTTTT. This translates into CASAGVNEKLFF.

This rearrangement joins TRBV9 to TRBJ2-7, with 7 nucleotides matching TRBD2. Germline CDR1 SGDLS, CDR2 YYNGEE. This CDR3 is 16 amino acids long. With 4 bases clipped from V and 7 bases from J, the junction kept 17 bases outside the gene matches. CDR3 coding DNA: TGTGCCAGCAGCTCCCTGGGGGGGACGGCTTTTGAAGAGCAGTACTTC. Amino acid sequence: CASSSLGGTAFEEQYF.

The chain is built from TRBV6-1 and TRBJ2-5; 7 bases align to TRBD1. Germline V gene data show CDR1 as MNHNS and CDR2 as SASEGT. The CDR3 contains 13 residues. With V trimmed by 6 bases and J by 2 bases, 3 bases remained unmatched. DNA of the CDR3: TGTGCCAGCAGGTGGGACAGACAAGAGACCCAGTACTTC. Amino acids: CASRWDRQETQYF.

This rearrangement joins TRBV5-4 to TRBJ2-5; D call uncertain. V lost 0 bases to trimming and J lost 5 bases, with 8 bases between them. Germline CDR1 SGHNT, CDR2 YYREEE (reference sequence). CDR3 length: 13 residues. CDR3 residues: CASSLGGTETQYF. Written as DNA, the CDR3 is TGTGCCAGCAGCTTGGGGGGTACGGAGACCCAGTACTTC.

This clonotype was detected once. This chain uses TRBV7-9 with TRBJ2-3; 14 bases map to TRBD2. Germline trimming cut 4 bases from V and 4 bases from J; bases unmatched to any gene: 7. CDR3 length: 17 amino acids. Germline CDR1 and CDR2: SEHNR and FQNEAQ (reference sequence). The CDR3 nucleotides read TGTGCCAGCAGCTCTAGGGGACTAGCGGGAGTGTCAGATACGCAGTATTTT. Its translation: CASSSRGLAGVSDTQYF. Filled out from reference TRBV7-9 and TRBJ2-3, the complete variable domain reads DTGVSQNPRHKITKRGQNVTFRCDPISEHNRLYWYRQTLGQGPEFLTYFQNEAQLEKSRLLSDRFSAERPKGSFSTLEIQRTEQGDSAMYLCASSSRGLAGVSDTQYFGPGTRLTVL.

V gene TRBV7-9 combines with J gene TRBJ2-1, with 9 bases identical to TRBD2. Trimming took 5 bases from V and 5 from J; bases not matched to a gene: 7. The CDR3 covers 15 residues. CDR1 and CDR2 from the germline V gene are SEHNR and FQNEAQ (reference sequence). The CDR3 is CASSVGLAGNNEQFF. CDR3 in DNA: TGTGCCAGCAGCGTGGGACTAGCCGGTAACAATGAGCAGTTCTTC.

This chain joins TRBV7-2 and TRBJ2-3, with 14 bases fitting TRBD2. The length of the CDR3 is 17 residues. The germline CDR1 and CDR2 sequences are SGHTA and FQGNSA. V lost 1 base to trimming and J lost 4 bases; unmatched junction nucleotides: 4. CDR3 nucleotides: TGTGCCAGCAGCTTAGTAGGGACTAGCGGGAGCTCAGATACGCAGTATTTT. Its translation is CASSLVGTSGSSDTQYF.

The chain has TRBV5-4 and TRBJ1-2; weak D call: TRBD1 (5 bases). The CDR3 extends over 16 amino acids. Germline V lookup: CDR1 SGHNT, CDR2 YYREEE (reference sequence). V lost 3 bases and J 0 bases, leaving 15 bases between the germline ends. CDR3 sequence reads: CASSWGRDQSNYGYTF. The CDR3 DNA reads TGTGCCAGCAGCTGGGGCCGGGACCAATCTAACTATGGCTACACCTTC.

The chain links TRBV6-1 to TRBJ1-1, with D perhaps matching TRBD1 (5 bases). Germline V gene sequence: CDR1 MNHNS, CDR2 SASEGT. The CDR3 runs 11 residues. V was cut by 5 bases and J by 9 bases, with 10 bases left in between. DNA for the CDR3: TGTGCCAGCAGTCTGGGACTTAAAGCTTTCTTT. This encodes CASSLGLKAFF.

The chain is built from TRBV10-3 and TRBJ2-3, with 14 bases lining up with TRBD2. With 6 bases clipped from V and 6 bases from J, the junction kept 14 bases outside the gene matches. Germline V lookup: CDR1 ENHRY, CDR2 SYGVKD. The CDR3 length is 18 residues. The CDR3 reads CAIRAGTSGRGLTDTQYF. The CDR3 DNA reads TGTGCCATCAGAGCCGGGACTAGCGGGAGAGGCTTGACGGATACGCAGTATTTT.

This clonotype was seen a handful of times. This chain uses TRBV6-1 with TRBJ1-1; possible D gene TRBD1, 5 bases. The CDR3 sequence is 13 residues long. Germline assignment: CDR1 MNHNS and CDR2 SASEGT. Trimming stripped 7 bases from V and 3 bases from J, with 12 bases between. In DNA form, the CDR3 reads TGTGCCAGCAAAGCAGGGAAGTACACTGAAGCTTTCTTT. Its protein is CASKAGKYTEAFF.

The rearrangement links TRBV20-1 to TRBJ1-5; D call uncertain. The CDR3 extends over 12 amino acids. Trimming shortened V by 6 bases and J by 7 bases, and 13 bases separated the two germline ends. From germline, CDR1 is DFQATT and CDR2 SNEGSKA (reference sequence). CDR3 sequence: CSASTGMQPQHF. Written as DNA, the CDR3 is TGCAGTGCCTCAACTGGGATGCAGCCCCAGCATTTT.

The chain uses TRBV7-2 and TRBJ2-7; 7 bases agree with TRBD1. The CDR3 is 14 amino acids. Germline V gene lookup returns CDR1 SGHTA and CDR2 FQGNSA. Losses at the gene ends were 5 bases for V and 0 bases for J; bases not matched to a gene: 4. The DNA for the CDR3 is TGTGCCAGCAGCATGACAGGGTCCTCCTACGAGCAGTACTTC. It codes for CASSMTGSSYEQYF.

This clonotype was seen a handful of times. The J gene is TRBJ2-2, the V gene TRBV20-1; 14 bases match TRBD2. Germline V lookup: CDR1 DFQATT, CDR2 SNEGSKA (reference sequence). The CDR3 length is 16 residues. The V and J ends lost 2 bases and 9 bases, in that order; junction bases with no gene match: 8. The CDR3 sequence is CSARPPGLAGGRELFF. DNA for the CDR3: TGCAGTGCTAGACCTCCCGGACTAGCGGGGGGCAGGGAGCTGTTTTTT.

The chain combines TRBV20-1 with TRBJ2-4, with 9 bases aligning to TRBD2. The J segment lost 0 bases and the V segment lost 1 base, leaving 1 base of the junction unmatched. The CDR3 consists of 15 residues. Germline assignment: CDR1 DFQATT and CDR2 SNEGSKA (reference sequence). DNA of the CDR3: TGCAGTGCTAGAGCTAGCGGGATAGCCAAAAACATTCAGTACTTC. Its protein is CSARASGIAKNIQYF.

The V gene is TRBV20-1, the J gene TRBJ1-6; D is unclear. The V end lost 6 bases, the J end lost 10 bases, and 7 bases lay between the germline ends. The V gene's germline CDR1 is DFQATT and CDR2 SNEGSKA (reference sequence). This CDR3 is 10 amino acids long. The CDR3 sequence is CSARASPLHF. In DNA form, the CDR3 reads TGCAGTGCGCGGGCGTCACCCCTCCACTTT.

In its sample, this clonotype was seen a few times. The CDR3 loop reads CASSSGTTQETQYF. The CDR3 DNA reads TGCGCCAGCAGCTCCGGGACAACACAAGAGACCCAGTACTTC. The chain couples TRBV5-1 to TRBJ2-5, with D maybe TRBD1 (6 bases). This CDR3 has 14 amino acids. Germline V gene sequence: CDR1 SGHRS, CDR2 YFSETQ. Trimming took 3 bases from V and 2 from J, leaving 11 bases between them.

J is TRBJ2-3 and V is TRBV5-4, with 9 bases lining up with TRBD2. The germline V gene encodes CDR1 SGHNT and CDR2 YYREEE (reference sequence). The J segment lost 2 bases and the V segment lost 4 bases, leaving 11 bases of the junction unmatched. This CDR3 is built from 17 residues. The CDR3 protein is CASSGGSGRAITDTQYF. CDR3 nucleotides: TGTGCCAGCAGCGGGGGTAGCGGGAGAGCGATCACAGATACGCAGTATTTT.

J is TRBJ1-1 and V is TRBV12-3 or TRBV12-4; no firm D call. The V and J ends lost 7 bases and 4 bases respectively, with 19 bases between them. This CDR3 is 15 amino acids long. The CDR3 bases are TGTGCCAGCACTCATGGTAATGAGAGGAGCACTGAAGCTTTCTTT. Translation gives CASTHGNERSTEAFF.